The present T cell receptor (beta chain) was sequenced within a study of T cells after yellow fever vaccination (dated 2019 in TCRdb). About the investigation overall: Libraries from fractions with low cell numbers were prepared with the SMART-Seq v4 Ultra Low Input RNA kit. Blood was collected at multiple timepoints before and after primary and secondary immunization, and bulk PBMC replicates and cell subsets were isolated. Two healthy male donors, one aged 18 to 30 and one aged 30 to 40 years, made up the cohort. To follow T-cell clones before and after primary and booster YFV17D yellow fever vaccination, bulk TCR alpha and beta repertoires were sequenced over time.

Worth noting for this clonotype: Its cognate antigen has yet to be identified. No quality values exist for individual bases; no much larger clone is one base distant.

The germline V gene gives CDR1 as SGHTS and CDR2 as YDEGEE. Reading from cysteine to phenylalanine, the CDR3 counts 16 amino acids. The only DNA kept is the CDR3, 48 bases in frame from the first base. After removal of 2 bases from V and 4 bases from J, the junction retains 8 bases not matched to a gene. TCRdb records Illumina NovaSeq 6000 as the sequencer. TCR cDNA was synthesized by 5'RACE template switching, which introduced a universal primer site and unique molecular identifiers. Priming for cDNA synthesis came from both the TCR alpha and TCR beta constant segments. Library amplification used two PCR steps, and the second PCR step added sample barcodes and sequencing adapters. Sequencing of the libraries was done on either Illumina HiSeq 2500 (2x100 bp) or NovaSeq (2x150 bp). The published analysis was carried out like this. Demultiplexing of reads and collapsing into UMI consensus sequences were performed with MIGEC, and V(D)J alignment was carried out with MiXCR. Clonotypes responding to the vaccine were identified with edgeR on replicate PBMC samples, with the criteria of FDR below 0.01 and a log2 fold change above 5 up to day 15. Bulk clonotypes were assigned CD4 or CD8 identity according to which sequenced CD4 or CD8 repertoire held them at higher abundance. Using fastp at Q25 and MiXCR, TCRdb reprocessed the public reads and kept productive beta chains. Merged by CDR3 protein, the rows form single entries marked with the most common genes and DNA. The V and J calls were determined by TCRdb, not by the authors. The sample has over 300,000 distinct CDR3 sequences on record, over 4% of them singletons. Jointly, the top ten make up around 23% of the sample.

The research as a whole found: A small share of clonotypes was detected in both CD4 and CD8 compartments, with the overlap likely arising from convergent recombination. Only a couple of donors were included in the study, so the extent to which the findings can be generalized is limited. The secondary T-cell response was found to be weaker but faster than the primary response, with a peak reached on day 5 rather than on day 15. Most clones expanded after primary vaccination were re-detected after the booster (approximately 96% of CD4 and more than 70% of CD8), suggesting broad memory maintenance. Computational filtering was needed because FACS-sorted repertoires could contain abundant contaminating clonotypes from the bulk population.

The treatment or condition label corresponds to: live attenuated yellow fever vaccine strain. At each blood-draw timepoint, two biological replicates of bulk PBMCs were collected. A standard Ficoll-Paque protocol was used to isolate PBMCs from peripheral blood. TriZol was used to extract RNA from bulk PBMCs, CD4 and CD8 fractions, and dextramer-positive and dextramer-negative fractions. The sequences come from PBMCs, collected 5 days after the yellow fever booster vaccination. The sequence came from a man younger than 30 who received the YFV17D yellow fever vaccine. This chain is built from TRBV5-8 and TRBJ2-1; 8 junctional bases match TRBD1. The CDR3: CASSFFEGQVYNEQFF. The DNA sequence is given as TGTGCCAGCAGCTTCTTCGAGGGACAGGTTTACAATGAGCAGTTCTTC.